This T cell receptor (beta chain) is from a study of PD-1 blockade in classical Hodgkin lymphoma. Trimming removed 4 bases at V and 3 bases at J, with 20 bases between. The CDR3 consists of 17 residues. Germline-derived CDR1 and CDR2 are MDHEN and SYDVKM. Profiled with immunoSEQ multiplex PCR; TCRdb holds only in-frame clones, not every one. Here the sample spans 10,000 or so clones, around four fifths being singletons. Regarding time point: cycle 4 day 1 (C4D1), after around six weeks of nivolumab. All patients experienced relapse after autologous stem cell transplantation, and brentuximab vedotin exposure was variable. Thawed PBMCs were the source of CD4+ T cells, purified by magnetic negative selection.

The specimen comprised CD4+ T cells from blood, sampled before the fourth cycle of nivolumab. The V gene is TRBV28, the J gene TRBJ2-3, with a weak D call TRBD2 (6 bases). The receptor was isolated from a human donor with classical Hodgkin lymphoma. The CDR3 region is CASSWFLRREITDTQYF. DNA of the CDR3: TGTGCCAGCAGTTGGTTTCTTAGGCGGGAAATTACAGATACGCAGTATTTT.